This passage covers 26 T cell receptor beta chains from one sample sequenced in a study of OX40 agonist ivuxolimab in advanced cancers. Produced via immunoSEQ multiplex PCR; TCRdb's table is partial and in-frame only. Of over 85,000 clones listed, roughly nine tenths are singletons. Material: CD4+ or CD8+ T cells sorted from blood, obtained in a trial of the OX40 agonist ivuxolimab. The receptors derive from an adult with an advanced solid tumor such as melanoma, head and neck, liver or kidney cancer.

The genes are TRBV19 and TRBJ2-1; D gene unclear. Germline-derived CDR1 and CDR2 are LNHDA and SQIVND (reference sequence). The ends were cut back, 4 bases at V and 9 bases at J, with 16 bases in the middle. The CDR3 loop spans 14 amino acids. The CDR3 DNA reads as TGTGCCAGTAGTAAACCGGGTTTCAGGAGTGAGCAGTTCTTC. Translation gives CASSKPGFRSEQFF.

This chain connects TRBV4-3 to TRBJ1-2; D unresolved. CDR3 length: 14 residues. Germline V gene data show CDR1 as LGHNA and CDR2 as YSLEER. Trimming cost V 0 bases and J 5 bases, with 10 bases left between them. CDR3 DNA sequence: TGCGCCAGCAGCCAAGATCTCGGAGGGTATGGCTACACCTTC. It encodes CASSQDLGGYGYTF.

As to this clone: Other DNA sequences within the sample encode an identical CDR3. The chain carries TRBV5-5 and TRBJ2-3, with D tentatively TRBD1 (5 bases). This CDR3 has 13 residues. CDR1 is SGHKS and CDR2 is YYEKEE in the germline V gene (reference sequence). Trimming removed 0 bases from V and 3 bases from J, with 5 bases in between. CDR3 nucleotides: TGTGCCAGCAGCTTGGAGGGGACAGATACGCAGTATTTT. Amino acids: CASSLEGTDTQYF.

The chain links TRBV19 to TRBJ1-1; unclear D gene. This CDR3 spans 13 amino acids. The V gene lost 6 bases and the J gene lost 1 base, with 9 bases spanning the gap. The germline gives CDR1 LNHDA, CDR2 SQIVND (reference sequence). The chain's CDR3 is CASSAGRNTEAFF. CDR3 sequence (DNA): TGTGCCAGTAGCGCAGGACGGAACACTGAAGCTTTCTTT.

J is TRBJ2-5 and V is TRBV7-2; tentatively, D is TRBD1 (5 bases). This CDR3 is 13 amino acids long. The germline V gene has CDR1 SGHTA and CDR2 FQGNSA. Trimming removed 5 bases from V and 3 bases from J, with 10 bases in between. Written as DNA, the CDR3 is TGTGCCAGCAGCCCGTGGGGCGAAGAGACCCAGTACTTC. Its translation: CASSPWGEETQYF.

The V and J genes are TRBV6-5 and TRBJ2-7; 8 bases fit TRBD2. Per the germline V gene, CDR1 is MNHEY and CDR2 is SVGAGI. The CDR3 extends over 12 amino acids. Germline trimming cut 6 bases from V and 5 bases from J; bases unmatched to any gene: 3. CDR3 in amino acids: CASRKRENEQYF. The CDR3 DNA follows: TGTGCCAGCAGAAAGCGGGAGAACGAGCAGTACTTC.

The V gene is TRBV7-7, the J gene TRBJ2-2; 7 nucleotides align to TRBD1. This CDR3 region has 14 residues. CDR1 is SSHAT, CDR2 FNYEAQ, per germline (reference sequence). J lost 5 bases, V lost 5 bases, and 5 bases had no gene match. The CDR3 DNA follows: TGTGCCAGCAGCCGAGACAGGGAAACCGGGGAGCTGTTTTTT. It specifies CASSRDRETGELFF.

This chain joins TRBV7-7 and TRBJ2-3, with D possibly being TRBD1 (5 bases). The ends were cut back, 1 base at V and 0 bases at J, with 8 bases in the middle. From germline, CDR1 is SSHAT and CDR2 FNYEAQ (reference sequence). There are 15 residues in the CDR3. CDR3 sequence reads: CASSLGQTSTDTQYF. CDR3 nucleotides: TGTGCCAGCAGCTTAGGACAGACTAGCACAGATACGCAGTATTTT.

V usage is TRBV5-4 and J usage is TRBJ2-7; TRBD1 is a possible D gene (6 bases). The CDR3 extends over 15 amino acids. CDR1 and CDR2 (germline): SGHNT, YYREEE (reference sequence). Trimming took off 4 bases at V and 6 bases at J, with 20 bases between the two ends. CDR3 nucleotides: TGTGCCAGCAGCATGGAAGGACCAGGGACAAGCGAGCAGTACTTC. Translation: CASSMEGPGTSEQYF.

CDR3 in amino acids: CASSPTSRTGSNSGNTIYF. DNA of the CDR3: TGTGCCAGCTCACCAACCTCACGGACAGGGAGTAACTCTGGAAACACCATATATTTT. The chain links TRBV18 to TRBJ1-3, with 8 positions matching TRBD1. The germline gives CDR1 KGHSH, CDR2 LQKENI. The trim removed 2 bases at V and 0 bases at J, leaving 12 bases unmatched. The CDR3 totals 19 residues.

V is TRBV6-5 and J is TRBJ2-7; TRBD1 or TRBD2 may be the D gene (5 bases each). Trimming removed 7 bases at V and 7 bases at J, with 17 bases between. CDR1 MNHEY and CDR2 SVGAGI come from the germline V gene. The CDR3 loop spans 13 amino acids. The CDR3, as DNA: TGTGCCAGCACCACGGGGCTCCGAGGTGAGCAGTACTTC. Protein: CASTTGLRGEQYF.

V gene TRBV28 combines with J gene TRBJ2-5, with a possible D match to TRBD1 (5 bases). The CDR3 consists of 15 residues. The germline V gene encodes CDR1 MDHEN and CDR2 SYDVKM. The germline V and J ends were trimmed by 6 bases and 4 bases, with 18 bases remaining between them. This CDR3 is CASSSVGREGETQYF. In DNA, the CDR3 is TGTGCCAGCAGCTCAGTCGGCAGGGAAGGAGAGACCCAGTACTTC.

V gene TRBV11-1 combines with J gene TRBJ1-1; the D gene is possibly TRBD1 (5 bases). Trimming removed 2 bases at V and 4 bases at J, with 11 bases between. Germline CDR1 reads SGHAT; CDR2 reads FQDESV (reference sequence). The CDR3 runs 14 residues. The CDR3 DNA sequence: TGTGCCAGCAGCTTAACAAGGGGTCCCACTGAAGCTTTCTTT. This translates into CASSLTRGPTEAFF.

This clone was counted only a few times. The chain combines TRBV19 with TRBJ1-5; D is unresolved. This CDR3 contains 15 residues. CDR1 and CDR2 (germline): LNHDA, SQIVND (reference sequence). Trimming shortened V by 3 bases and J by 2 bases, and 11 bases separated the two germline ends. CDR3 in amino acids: CASSIAGRGNQPQHF. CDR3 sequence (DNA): TGTGCCAGTAGTATCGCGGGGAGGGGCAATCAGCCCCAGCATTTT.

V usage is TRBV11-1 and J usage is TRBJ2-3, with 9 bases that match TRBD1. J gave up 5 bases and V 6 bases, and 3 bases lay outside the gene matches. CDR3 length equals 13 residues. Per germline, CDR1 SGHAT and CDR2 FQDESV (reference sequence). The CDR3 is CASRRTGVDTQYF. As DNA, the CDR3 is TGTGCCAGCAGGAGGACAGGGGTAGATACGCAGTATTTT.

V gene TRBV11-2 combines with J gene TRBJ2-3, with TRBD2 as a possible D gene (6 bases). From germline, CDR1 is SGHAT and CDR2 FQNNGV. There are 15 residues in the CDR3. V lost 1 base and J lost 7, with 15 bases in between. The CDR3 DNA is TGTGCCAGCAGCTTAGCGGCCGGTAGCGGCTATACGCAGTATTTT. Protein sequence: CASSLAAGSGYTQYF.

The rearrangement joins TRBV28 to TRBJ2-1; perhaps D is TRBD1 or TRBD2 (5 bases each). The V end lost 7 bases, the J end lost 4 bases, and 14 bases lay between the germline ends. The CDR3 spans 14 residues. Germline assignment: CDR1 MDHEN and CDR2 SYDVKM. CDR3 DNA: TGTGCCAGCATTGGGGGTGCGAATTACAATGAGCAGTTCTTC. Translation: CASIGGANYNEQFF.

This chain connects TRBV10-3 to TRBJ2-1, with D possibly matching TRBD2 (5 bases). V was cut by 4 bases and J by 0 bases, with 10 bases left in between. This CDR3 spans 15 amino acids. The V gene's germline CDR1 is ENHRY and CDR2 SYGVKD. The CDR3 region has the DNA TGTGCCATCAGTGGCACCCGGGGCTCCTACAATGAGCAGTTCTTC. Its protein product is CAISGTRGSYNEQFF.

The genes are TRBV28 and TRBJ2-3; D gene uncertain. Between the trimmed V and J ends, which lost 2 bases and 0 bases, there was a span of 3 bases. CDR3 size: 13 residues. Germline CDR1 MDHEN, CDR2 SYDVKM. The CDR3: CASSLISTDTQYF. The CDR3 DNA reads TGTGCCAGCAGTTTAATAAGCACAGATACGCAGTATTTT.

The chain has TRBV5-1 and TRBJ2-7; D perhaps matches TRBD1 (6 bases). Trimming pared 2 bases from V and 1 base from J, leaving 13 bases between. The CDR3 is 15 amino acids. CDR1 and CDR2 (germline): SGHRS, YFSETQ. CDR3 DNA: TGCGCCAGCAGCTTCGCAGGGGTAAGGTCCTACGAGCAGTACTTC. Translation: CASSFAGVRSYEQYF.

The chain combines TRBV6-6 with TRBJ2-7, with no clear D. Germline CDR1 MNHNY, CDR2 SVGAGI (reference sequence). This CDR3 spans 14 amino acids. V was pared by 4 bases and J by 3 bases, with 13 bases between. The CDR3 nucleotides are TGTGCCAGCAGTTCCCTTCGGACGGACTACGAGCAGTACTTC. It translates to CASSSLRTDYEQYF.

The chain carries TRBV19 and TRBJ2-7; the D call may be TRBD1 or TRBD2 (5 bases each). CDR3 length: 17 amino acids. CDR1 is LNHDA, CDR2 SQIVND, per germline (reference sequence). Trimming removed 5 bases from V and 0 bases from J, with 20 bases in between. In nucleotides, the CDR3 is TGTGCCAGTAGTCCCCACCACCCCGGGACCGGCTCCTACGAGCAGTACTTC. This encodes CASSPHHPGTGSYEQYF.

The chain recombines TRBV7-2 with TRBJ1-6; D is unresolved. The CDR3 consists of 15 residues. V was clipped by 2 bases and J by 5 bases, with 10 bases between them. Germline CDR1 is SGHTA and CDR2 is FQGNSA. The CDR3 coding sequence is TGTGCCAGCAGCTTACAGCGCCAAAATAATTCACCCCTCCACTTT. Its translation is CASSLQRQNNSPLHF.

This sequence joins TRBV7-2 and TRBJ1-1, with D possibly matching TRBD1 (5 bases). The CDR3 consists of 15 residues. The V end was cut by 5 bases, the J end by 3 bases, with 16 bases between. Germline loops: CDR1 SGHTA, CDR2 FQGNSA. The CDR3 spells CASSKTGGGYTEAFF. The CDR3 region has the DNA TGTGCCAGCAGCAAAACGGGGGGTGGGTACACTGAAGCTTTCTTT.

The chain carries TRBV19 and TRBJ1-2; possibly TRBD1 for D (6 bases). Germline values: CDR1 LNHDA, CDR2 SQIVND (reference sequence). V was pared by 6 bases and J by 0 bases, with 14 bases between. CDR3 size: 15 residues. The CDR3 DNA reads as TGTGCCAGTAGCCCCATCGGACAGCCTAACTATGGCTACACCTTC. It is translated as CASSPIGQPNYGYTF.

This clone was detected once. This chain's CDR3 is CASSFLAGGAGELFF. The CDR3 bases are TGTGCCAGCAGCTTCCTAGCGGGAGGTGCCGGGGAGCTGTTTTTT. This chain joins TRBV7-2 and TRBJ2-2; 11 positions agree with TRBD2. Germline V gene lookup returns CDR1 SGHTA and CDR2 FQGNSA. V lost 3 bases and J lost 6; bases outside the gene matches: 3. CDR3 length: 15 residues.